This T cell receptor beta chain was obtained from a study of blood T cells in healthy people across ages. Study-wide points: Compared with aged donors, long-lived donors showed fewer expanded clones, suggesting selection. Unsorted PBMCs prevented conclusive naive versus antigen-experienced comparison. Observed TCR beta diversity showed a strong correlation with the percentage of naive T cells as measured by flow cytometry.

Comment on this clonotype: What it recognizes is unknown. One end of the junction is discordant with germline, which a read error may explain.

Each sample yielded at least 6 million isolated PBMCs. The CDR3 has 15 residues. Germline CDR1 is MNHEY and CDR2 is SVGAGI. PCR was performed a second time for about 7 to 12 cycles using a sample-barcoded 5' primer and a J-beta primer mix. In TCRdb, the 5' RACE reads were re-called with MiXCR into one record per CDR3 protein. Among approximately 600,000 distinct CDR3 sequences listed, 58% were seen once. This clonotype originated in a man aged 55 to 70 in good health. The gene calls are TRBV6-5 and TRBJ2-5, with D perhaps given as TRBD1 or TRBD2 (6 bases each). Sequenced: blood. CDR3 bases: TGTACCAGCAGTGCCATGGGGGGCTCCCAAGAGACCCAGTACTTC. The encoded protein is CTSSAMGGSQETQYF.